This T cell receptor (beta chain) was sequenced in a study of cytomegalovirus exposure and HLA in healthy donors. PCR involved 60 Vbeta and 13 Jbeta primers. Clones were read by immunoSEQ multiplex PCR, and TCRdb kept only the in-frame ones, dropping some. The sample has approximately 170,000 clones, around 79% seen once. The specimen sequenced was PBMCs. The origin of this receptor is a male donor in good health and CMV-seropositive.

CDR3 protein: CASSQGLQGAETQYF. As DNA, the CDR3 is TGCGCCAGCAGCCAAGGTCTACAGGGGGCGGAGACCCAGTACTTC. The chain carries TRBV4-1 and TRBJ2-5; 9 bases fit TRBD1. Germline V gene lookup returns CDR1 MGHRA and CDR2 YSYEKL. The CDR3 covers 15 residues. The V gene end was trimmed by 1 base and the J gene end by 5 bases; junction bases not matched to a gene: 5.